The source of this T cell receptor (beta chain) is a study of OX40 agonist ivuxolimab in advanced cancers. The CDR3 is 15 amino acids. Unmatched junction bases numbered 9, after V lost 6 bases and J lost 9 bases. Germline assignment: CDR1 LNHDA and CDR2 SQIVND (reference sequence). This table comes from immunoSEQ multiplex PCR, and its TCRdb copy is limited to in-frame clones, with some not included. The data contain about 93,000 clones, under 95% of them singletons. The sequence was collected from an adult with an advanced solid tumor such as melanoma, head and neck, liver or kidney cancer. The sequenced sample was CD4+ or CD8+ T cells sorted from blood, obtained in a trial of the OX40 agonist ivuxolimab. This chain connects TRBV19 to TRBJ1-6; 9 bases are a match to TRBD1. CDR3 DNA sequence: TGTGCCAGTAGGACCCAGGGACAGGGTGCTTCACCCCTCCACTTT. It is translated as CASRTQGQGASPLHF. Drawing the rest from reference TRBV19 and TRBJ1-6, the complete variable domain is DGGITQSPKYLFRKEGQNVTLSCEQNLNHDAMYWYRQDPGQGLRLIYYSQIVNDFQKGDIAEGYSVSREKKESFPLTVTSAQKNPTAFYLCASRTQGQGASPLHFGNGTRLTVT.